This T cell receptor beta chain emerged from a study of identical twins. This CDR3 comprises 13 residues. V was shortened by 3 bases and J by 8 bases, with 11 bases between the two germline ends. CDR1 and CDR2 from the germline V gene are KGHDR and SFDVKD. This clonotype has more than one count but fewer than ten. Its antigen remains unidentified. Template switching added a universal primer binding site, and final cDNA carried unique molecular identifiers. A single record per CDR3 protein comes from TCRdb applying MiXCR to the 5' RACE reads. The table has roughly 570,000 distinct CDR3 sequences, 9% to 10% seen once. Broader study findings: Abundant cord blood beta clonotypes carried fewer insertions; memory repertoires showed none.

These data were likewise used in another study, on yellow fever vaccine responses in identical twins. That report notes: On the reported evidence, twins' vaccine T cell responses seemed partly convergent and partly personalized.

This rearrangement joins TRBV24-1 to TRBJ2-3, with D tentatively TRBD1 (5 bases). The TCR sequence derives from a woman younger than 35 in good health. Specimen: PBMCs. In DNA form, the CDR3 reads TGTGCCACCAGTGATCTCCCGCAGGGTACGCAGTATTTT. Residues: CATSDLPQGTQYF.